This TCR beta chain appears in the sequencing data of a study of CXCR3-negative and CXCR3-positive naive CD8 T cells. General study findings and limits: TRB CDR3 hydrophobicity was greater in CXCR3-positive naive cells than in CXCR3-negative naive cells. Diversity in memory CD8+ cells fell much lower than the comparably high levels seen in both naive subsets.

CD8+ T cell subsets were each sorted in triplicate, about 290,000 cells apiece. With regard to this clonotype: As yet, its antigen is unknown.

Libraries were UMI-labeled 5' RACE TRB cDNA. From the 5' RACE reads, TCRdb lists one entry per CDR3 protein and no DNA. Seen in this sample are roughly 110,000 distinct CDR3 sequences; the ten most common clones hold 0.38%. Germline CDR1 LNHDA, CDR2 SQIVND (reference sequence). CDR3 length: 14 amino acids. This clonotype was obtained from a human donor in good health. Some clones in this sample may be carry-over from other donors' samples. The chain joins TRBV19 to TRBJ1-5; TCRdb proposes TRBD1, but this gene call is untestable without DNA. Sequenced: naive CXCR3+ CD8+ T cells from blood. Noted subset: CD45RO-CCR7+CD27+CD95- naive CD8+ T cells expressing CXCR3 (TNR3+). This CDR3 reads CASSPRQPNQPQHF.